The 28 T cell receptor beta chains below all came from one sample that was sequenced in a study of Graves' ophthalmopathy and Graves' hyperthyroidism. As the template, RNA transcripts were used to amplify TCR beta CDR3 regions. The first-round RT-PCR employed HTBI primers together with the Qiagen OneStep RT-PCR kit. A multiplex PCR was then performed as the second round. TCRdb re-analysed the multiplex PCR reads in MiXCR, keeping a single row per CDR3 protein. The data hold 580,000 or so distinct CDR3 sequences, with roughly 39% observed a single time. Sequenced sample: peripheral blood or thyroid tissue (not recorded which). These receptors came from an adult man with Graves' hyperthyroidism.

This clonotype has ten or more counts. The chain joins TRBV5-4 to TRBJ1-6; 7 nucleotides line up with TRBD1. This CDR3 is built from 14 residues. The germline V gene has CDR1 SGHNT and CDR2 YYREEE (reference sequence). J was trimmed by 5 bases and V by 3 bases; bases with no gene match: 2. CDR3 bases: TGTGCCAGCAGCTGGGGACAGAATAATTCACCCCTCCACTTT. It yields the protein CASSWGQNNSPLHF.

This clonotype was seen many times. The J gene is TRBJ1-2, the V gene TRBV6-5; possibly TRBD1 for D (5 bases). The CDR3 consists of 13 residues. Looked up from germline, CDR1 is MNHEY and CDR2 is SVGAGI. Trimming stripped 5 bases from V and 2 bases from J, with 9 bases between. CDR3 region: CASSGDRNYGYTF. The CDR3 coding sequence is TGTGCCAGCAGTGGGGACCGGAACTATGGCTACACCTTC.

This clonotype was seen ten or more times. This chain links TRBV5-6 with TRBJ1-2, with no clear D. CDR3 length equals 11 residues. From germline, CDR1 is SGHDT and CDR2 YYEEEE. V was cut by 2 bases and J by 4 bases, with 3 bases left in between. DNA of the CDR3: TGTGCCAGCAGCTTTACCTATGGCTACACCTTC. Translated: CASSFTYGYTF.

CDR3 region: CATSDRPRPNQPQHF. The CDR3 DNA sequence: TGTGCCACCAGTGATAGACCCCGACCCAATCAGCCCCAGCATTTT. V is TRBV24-1 and J is TRBJ1-5, with D unclear. This CDR3 comprises 15 residues. Germline values: CDR1 KGHDR, CDR2 SFDVKD. Between the trimmed V and J ends, which lost 3 bases and 3 bases, there was a span of 11 bases.

This clonotype occurred a few times. The rearrangement joins TRBV12-3 or TRBV12-4 to TRBJ2-7; perhaps TRBD2 as D (6 bases). The CDR3 is made up of 18 amino acids. The ends were cut back, 6 bases at V and 2 bases at J, with 26 bases in the middle. Written as DNA, the CDR3 is TGTGCCAGCAGCCAAGTACCCCCTGGAGCGGGTTTGCCCTACGAGCAGTACTTC. Translation: CASSQVPPGAGLPYEQYF.

This clonotype was observed many times. This rearrangement joins TRBV20-1 to TRBJ2-7; 10 positions agree with TRBD2. The length of the CDR3 is 14 residues. Germline trimming cut 6 bases from V and 4 bases from J; bases unmatched to any gene: 9. Germline V gives CDR1 DFQATT, CDR2 SNEGSKA (reference sequence). The CDR3: CSAKSSGSVYEQYF. CDR3 coding DNA: TGCAGTGCCAAATCTAGCGGGAGTGTGTACGAGCAGTACTTC.

A word on this clonotype: A read error may explain this, as a much larger clone is one base away. The DNA for the CDR3 is TGTGCCAGCAGCCAATTGAACACCGAGGAGCTGTTTTTT. Amino acid sequence: CASSQLNTEELFF. This chain uses TRBV14 with TRBJ2-2; D is undetermined. Germline V lookup: CDR1 SGHDN, CDR2 FVKESK. The CDR3 has 13 residues.

The chain is built from TRBV18 and TRBJ1-2; TRBD1 might be the D (5 bases). The germline V gene encodes CDR1 KGHSH and CDR2 LQKENI. This CDR3 is built from 14 residues. Deletions cut 1 base from V and 0 bases from J, with 6 bases between. The CDR3: CASSPRGANYGYTF. In nucleotides, the CDR3 is TGTGCCAGCTCACCACGGGGGGCTAACTATGGCTACACCTTC.

At least ten counts were recorded for this clonotype. The chain recombines TRBV5-8 with TRBJ1-4, with D perhaps TRBD1 (5 bases). The germline CDR1 and CDR2 sequences are SGHTS and YDEGEE. The CDR3 loop spans 15 amino acids. The ends were cut back, 4 bases at V and 6 bases at J, with 16 bases in the middle. The CDR3 reads CASSPNGGRDEKLFF. Here the CDR3 DNA reads TGTGCCAGCAGCCCGAACGGGGGAAGGGATGAAAAACTGTTTTTT.

On this clonotype: Being one base from a much bigger clone, this may be a read error. The rearrangement joins TRBV2 to TRBJ1-1, with 10 bases aligning to TRBD1. The V gene end was trimmed by 4 bases and the J gene end by 4 bases; junction bases not matched to a gene: 9. The CDR3 totals 16 residues. Germline V gene lookup returns CDR1 SNHLY and CDR2 FYNNEI. The chain's CDR3 is CASSGTTGGWATEAFF. The CDR3 coding sequence is TGTGCCAGCAGTGGGACGACAGGGGGCTGGGCCACTGAAGCTTTCTTT.

On this clonotype itself: A much larger clone differs by one base, so this may be a read error. The chain has TRBV20-1 and TRBJ2-7, with 10 bases identical to TRBD2. The ends lost 6 bases at V and 6 bases at J; junction bases unmatched: 14. The CDR3 loop spans 15 amino acids. Germline CDR1 reads DFQATT; CDR2 reads SNEGSKA (reference sequence). In nucleotides, the CDR3 is TGCAGTGCCTCCCAGGCTAGCGGGGGTGTAGGCGAGCAGTACTTC. Its translation is CSASQASGGVGEQYF.

The J gene is TRBJ1-1, the V gene TRBV29-1, with D perhaps matching TRBD1 (6 bases). Germline CDR1 reads SQVTM; CDR2 reads ANQGSEA. Trimming took 7 bases from V and 8 from J, leaving 17 bases between them. The length of the CDR3 is 12 residues. The CDR3 protein is CSGGVGGREAFF. The CDR3 DNA follows: TGCAGCGGGGGGGTGGGGGGCCGGGAAGCTTTCTTT.

With regard to this clonotype: This could be a read error, since a much larger clone is one nucleotide away. The chain links TRBV20-1 to TRBJ2-7, with D tentatively TRBD1 or TRBD2 (6 bases each). The CDR3 is 15 amino acids. Per the germline V gene, CDR1 is DFQATT and CDR2 is SNEGSKA (reference sequence). The V gene lost 4 bases and the J gene lost 7 bases, with 23 bases spanning the gap. As DNA, the CDR3 is TGCAGTGCTACCTCACGGGACAAGGGACTTGAAGAGCAGTACTTC. Its translation: CSATSRDKGLEEQYF.

This clonotype appeared a few times. At one end the junction does not follow the germline gene, possibly because of a read error. V and J are TRBV5-4 and TRBJ1-4, with unresolved D. Germline-derived CDR1 and CDR2 are SGHNT and YYREEE (reference sequence). This CDR3 spans 13 amino acids. The CDR3: CASSLNVEPHGVF. CDR3 bases: TGTGCCAGCAGCTTGAATGTCGAGCCACATGGGGTTTTT.

Notes on this clonotype: A junction end diverges from the germline sequence, so it may reflect a read error. The CDR3 nucleotides read TGTGCCAGTACCCCGAGGGATGGCTTT. It translates to CASTPRDGF. V usage is TRBV19 and J usage is TRBJ2-2, with D possibly matching TRBD2 (5 bases). Germline CDR1 and CDR2: LNHDA and SQIVND (reference sequence). This CDR3 is built from 9 residues.

The chain links TRBV6-1 to TRBJ1-1; 8 bases fit TRBD1. Germline V gives CDR1 MNHNS, CDR2 SASEGT. V shed 5 bases and J 1 base; nucleotides not matched to a gene: 12. The CDR3 has 17 residues. CDR3 in amino acids: CASSYQQPGQGNTEAFF. The CDR3 coding sequence is TGTGCCAGCAGTTACCAACAACCCGGACAGGGGAACACTGAAGCTTTCTTT.

Many counts were recorded for this clonotype. This chain joins TRBV29-1 and TRBJ1-4; a weak D match, TRBD1 (6 bases). CDR1 and CDR2 from the germline V gene are SQVTM and ANQGSEA. V was trimmed by 7 bases and J by 5 bases, leaving 11 bases between them. This CDR3 has 12 residues. CDR3 DNA: TGCAGCGCAGGGACACCGAATGAAAAACTGTTTTTT. Residues: CSAGTPNEKLFF.

Concerning this clonotype: Being one base from a much bigger clone, this may be a read error. The chain employs TRBV5-1 and TRBJ1-1; D not certain. This CDR3 spans 13 amino acids. Germline CDR1 reads SGHRS; CDR2 reads YFSETQ. The CDR3 DNA follows: TGCGCCGGCAGTCGGGTTCTGGACACTGAAGCTTTCTTT. Amino acid sequence: CAGSRVLDTEAFF.

The V and J genes are TRBV7-2 and TRBJ1-2; tentatively, D is TRBD1 (5 bases). The V gene's germline CDR1 is SGHTA and CDR2 FQGNSA. Trimming removed 6 bases at V and 5 bases at J, with 19 bases between. The CDR3 contains 15 residues. Here the CDR3 reads CASSEVETAEYGYTF. The CDR3 region has the DNA TGTGCCAGCAGTGAAGTGGAGACAGCGGAATATGGCTACACCTTC.

The CDR3 reads CAISTLAGADTQYF. The DNA of the CDR3 is TGTGCCATCAGTACACTAGCGGGGGCAGATACGCAGTATTTT. V and J are TRBV10-3 and TRBJ2-3, with 11 bases that match TRBD2. J was trimmed by 4 bases and V by 5 bases; bases with no gene match: 2. Germline V CDR1 and CDR2: ENHRY, SYGVKD. The CDR3 length is 14 residues.

The V gene is TRBV4-1, the J gene TRBJ1-6; the D is unclear. The germline V gene encodes CDR1 MGHRA and CDR2 YSYEKL. The CDR3 is 18 amino acids. V lost 0 bases, J lost 0 bases, and 12 bases lay in between. Here the CDR3 reads CASSQEASISSYNSPLHF. The CDR3 bases are TGCGCCAGCAGCCAAGAGGCCAGCATCAGCTCCTATAATTCACCCCTCCACTTT.

This clonotype was seen repeatedly, ten times or more. The V call is TRBV5-5, the J call TRBJ1-2; unclear D gene. V lost 0 bases and J 0 bases, leaving 12 bases between the germline ends. Germline V lookup: CDR1 SGHKS, CDR2 YYEKEE (reference sequence). CDR3 length: 16 amino acids. The CDR3 sequence: CASSLEPRVPNYGYTF. Written as DNA, the CDR3 is TGTGCCAGCAGCTTGGAACCGAGGGTGCCTAACTATGGCTACACCTTC.

The chain has TRBV3-1 and TRBJ2-1; 7 bases are shared with TRBD2. V was clipped by 0 bases and J by 4 bases; unmatched bases: 9. The CDR3 has 17 amino acids. Germline CDR1 reads LGHDT; CDR2 reads YNNKEL (reference sequence). The CDR3 reads CASSQDFPSGEYNEQFF. CDR3 in DNA: TGTGCCAGCAGCCAAGATTTCCCTAGCGGCGAATACAATGAGCAGTTCTTC.

V gene TRBV6-6 combines with J gene TRBJ2-2; the match to TRBD1 covers 9 bases. The V gene's germline CDR1 is MNHNY and CDR2 SVGAGI (reference sequence). This CDR3 contains 15 residues. With 6 bases clipped from V and 2 bases from J, the junction kept 4 bases outside the gene matches. CDR3 in DNA: TGTGCCAGCAGCCGGGGACAGGGAAACACCGGGGAGCTGTTTTTT. Its translation: CASSRGQGNTGELFF.

This clonotype came up many times. This chain links TRBV5-1 with TRBJ1-1; 8 bases are shared with TRBD1. This CDR3 is 16 amino acids long. Germline values: CDR1 SGHRS, CDR2 YFSETQ. With 0 bases clipped from V and 5 bases from J, the junction kept 9 bases outside the gene matches. CDR3 nucleotides: TGCGCCAGCAGCTTGGCTGCAGGGGGCCGGGGAACTGAAGCTTTCTTT. This sequence encodes CASSLAAGGRGTEAFF.

As concerns this clonotype: A much more abundant neighbour one base away suggests this may be a read error. This chain joins TRBV19 and TRBJ1-1; D unresolved. The CDR3 runs to 14 residues. Trimming removed 7 bases at V and 3 bases at J, with 15 bases between. Germline CDR1 and CDR2: LNHDA and SQIVND (reference sequence). The CDR3 nucleotides are TGTGCCAGTATTGCATCCGGCAAGGACACTGAAGCTTTCTTT. This gives the protein CASIASGKDTEAFF.

This clonotype was counted at least ten times. The genes are TRBV12-5 and TRBJ2-5; D gene ambiguous. The CDR3 is 12 amino acids. Trimming pared 4 bases from V and 5 bases from J, leaving 8 bases between. Germline loops: CDR1 LGHNT, CDR2 FRNRAP. The CDR3 DNA reads TGTGCTAGTGGTTCCGAGGTGGAGACCCAGTACTTC. It translates to CASGSEVETQYF.

In this sample, this clonotype turned up many times. The CDR3 DNA follows: TGCGCCAGCAGTGAGCCAGGGACTATCGGGTACGAGCAGTACTTC. Its translation is CASSEPGTIGYEQYF. The rearrangement links TRBV10-2 to TRBJ2-7; 7 nucleotides match TRBD2. The CDR3 totals 15 residues. Germline V gene lookup returns CDR1 WSHSY and CDR2 SAAADI. Trimming removed 2 bases from V and 4 bases from J; junction bases left unmatched: 8.